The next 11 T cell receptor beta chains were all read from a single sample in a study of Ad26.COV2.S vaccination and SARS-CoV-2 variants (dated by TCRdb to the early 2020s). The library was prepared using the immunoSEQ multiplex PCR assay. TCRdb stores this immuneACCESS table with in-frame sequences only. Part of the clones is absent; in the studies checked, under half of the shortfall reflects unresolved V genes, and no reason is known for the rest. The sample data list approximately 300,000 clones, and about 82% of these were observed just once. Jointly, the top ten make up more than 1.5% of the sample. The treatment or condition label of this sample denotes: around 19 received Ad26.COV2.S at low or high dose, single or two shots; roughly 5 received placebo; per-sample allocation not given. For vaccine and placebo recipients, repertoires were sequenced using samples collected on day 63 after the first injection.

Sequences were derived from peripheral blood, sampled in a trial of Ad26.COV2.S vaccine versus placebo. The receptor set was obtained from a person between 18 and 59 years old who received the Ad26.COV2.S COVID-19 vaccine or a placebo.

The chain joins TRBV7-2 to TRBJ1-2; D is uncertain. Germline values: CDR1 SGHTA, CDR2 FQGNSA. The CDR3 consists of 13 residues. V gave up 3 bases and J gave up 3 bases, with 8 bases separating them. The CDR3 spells CASSLAGDYGYTF. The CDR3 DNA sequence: TGTGCCAGCAGCTTGGCAGGAGACTATGGCTACACCTTC.

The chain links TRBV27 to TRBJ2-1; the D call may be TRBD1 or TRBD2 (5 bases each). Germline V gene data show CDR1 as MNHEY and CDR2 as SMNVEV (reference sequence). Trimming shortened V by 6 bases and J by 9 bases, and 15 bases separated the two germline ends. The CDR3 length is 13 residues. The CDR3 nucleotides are TGTGCCAGCAGGTCCCTCGGGGCGGCTGAGCAGTTCTTC. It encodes CASRSLGAAEQFF.

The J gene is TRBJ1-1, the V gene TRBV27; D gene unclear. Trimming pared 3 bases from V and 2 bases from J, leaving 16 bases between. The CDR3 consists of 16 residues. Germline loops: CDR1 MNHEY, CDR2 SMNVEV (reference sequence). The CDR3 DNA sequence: TGTGCCAGCAGTTTTTGGAACCCTGGTGTAAACACTGAAGCTTTCTTT. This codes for CASSFWNPGVNTEAFF.

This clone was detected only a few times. The CDR3 nucleotides read TGTGCCAGCAGCGCTTCCCGTGTATCTGGGGCCAACGTCCTGACTTTC. Protein product: CASSASRVSGANVLTF. This chain uses TRBV7-9 with TRBJ2-6, with D hard to call. The CDR3 is 16 residues long. CDR1 is SEHNR, CDR2 FQNEAQ, per germline (reference sequence). Between the trimmed V and J ends, which lost 5 bases and 1 base, there was a span of 12 bases.

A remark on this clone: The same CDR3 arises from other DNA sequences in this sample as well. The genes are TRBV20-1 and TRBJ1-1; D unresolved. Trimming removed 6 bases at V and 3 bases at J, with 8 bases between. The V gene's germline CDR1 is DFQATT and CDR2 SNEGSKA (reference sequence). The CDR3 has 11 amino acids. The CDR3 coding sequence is TGCAGTGCCTCTAGGGACACTGAAGCTTTCTTT. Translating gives CSASRDTEAFF.

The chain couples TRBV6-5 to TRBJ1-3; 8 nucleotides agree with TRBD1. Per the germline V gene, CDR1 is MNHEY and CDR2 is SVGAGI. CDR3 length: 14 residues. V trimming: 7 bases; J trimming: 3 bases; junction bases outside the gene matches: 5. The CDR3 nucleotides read TGTGCCAGCACCACAGGGGGGTATGGAAACACCATATATTTT. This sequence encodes CASTTGGYGNTIYF.

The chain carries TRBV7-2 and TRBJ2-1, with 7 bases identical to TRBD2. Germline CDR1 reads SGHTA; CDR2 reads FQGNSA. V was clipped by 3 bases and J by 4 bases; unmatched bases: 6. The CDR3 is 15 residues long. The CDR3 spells CASSFGGGGYNEQFF. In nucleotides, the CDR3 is TGTGCCAGCAGCTTTGGCGGGGGAGGGTACAATGAGCAGTTCTTC.

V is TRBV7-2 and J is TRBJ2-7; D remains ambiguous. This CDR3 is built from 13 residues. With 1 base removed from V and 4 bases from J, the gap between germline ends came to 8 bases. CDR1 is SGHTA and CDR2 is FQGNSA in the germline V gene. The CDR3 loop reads CASSLGQEYEQYF. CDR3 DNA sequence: TGTGCCAGCAGCTTAGGTCAAGAGTACGAGCAGTACTTC.

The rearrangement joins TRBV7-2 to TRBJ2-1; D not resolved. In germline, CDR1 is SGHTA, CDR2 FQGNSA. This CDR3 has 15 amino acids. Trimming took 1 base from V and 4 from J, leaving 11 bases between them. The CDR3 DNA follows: TGTGCCAGCAGCTTAGGACCAACCCCTTACAATGAGCAGTTCTTC. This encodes CASSLGPTPYNEQFF.

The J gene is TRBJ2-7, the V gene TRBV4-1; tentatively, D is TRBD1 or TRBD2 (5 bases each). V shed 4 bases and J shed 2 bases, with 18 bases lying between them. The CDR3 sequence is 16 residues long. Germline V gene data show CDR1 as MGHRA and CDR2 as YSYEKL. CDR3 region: CASSLRDAIPPYEQYF. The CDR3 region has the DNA TGCGCCAGCAGCCTCCGGGACGCAATCCCTCCCTACGAGCAGTACTTC.

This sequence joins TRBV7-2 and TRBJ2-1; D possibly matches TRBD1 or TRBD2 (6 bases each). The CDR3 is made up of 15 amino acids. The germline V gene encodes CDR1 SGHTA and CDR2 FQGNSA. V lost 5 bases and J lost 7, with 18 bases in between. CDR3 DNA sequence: TGTGCCAGCAGCCGGCCCGGGGGCGGCAGGAATGAGCAGTTCTTC. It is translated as CASSRPGGGRNEQFF.